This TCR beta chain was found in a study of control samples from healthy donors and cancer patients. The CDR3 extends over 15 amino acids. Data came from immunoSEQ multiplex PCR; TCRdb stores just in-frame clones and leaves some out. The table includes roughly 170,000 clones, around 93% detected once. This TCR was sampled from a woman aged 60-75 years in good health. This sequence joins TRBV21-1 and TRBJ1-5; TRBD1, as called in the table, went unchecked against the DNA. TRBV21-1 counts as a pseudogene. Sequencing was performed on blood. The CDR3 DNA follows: TGTGCCAGCAGCAAAGGGGGCGCTAACAATCAGCCCCAGCATTTT. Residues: CASSKGGANNQPQHF.